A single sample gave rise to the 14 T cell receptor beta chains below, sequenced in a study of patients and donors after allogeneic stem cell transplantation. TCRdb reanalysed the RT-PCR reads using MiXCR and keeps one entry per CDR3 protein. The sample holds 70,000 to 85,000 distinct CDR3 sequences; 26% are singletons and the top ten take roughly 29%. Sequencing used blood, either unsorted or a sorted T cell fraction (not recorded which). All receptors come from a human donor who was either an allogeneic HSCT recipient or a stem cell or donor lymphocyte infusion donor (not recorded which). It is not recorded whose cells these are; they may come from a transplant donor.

The CDR3 is CASSLDPSGSYNEQFF. The CDR3 nucleotides are TGTGCCAGCAGCTTAGACCCCTCAGGGTCATACAATGAGCAGTTCTTC. This rearrangement joins TRBV7-8 to TRBJ2-1, with D maybe TRBD1 (5 bases). The CDR3 has 16 amino acids. The germline V gene has CDR1 SGHVS and CDR2 FQNEAQ. V dropped 1 base and J dropped 4 bases, with 14 bases sitting between them.

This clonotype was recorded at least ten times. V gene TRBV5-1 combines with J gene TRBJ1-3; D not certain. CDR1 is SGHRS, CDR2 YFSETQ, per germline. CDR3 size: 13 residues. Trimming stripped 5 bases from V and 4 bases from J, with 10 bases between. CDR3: CASSPGPGNTIYF. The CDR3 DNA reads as TGCGCCAGCAGTCCCGGTCCCGGAAACACCATATATTTT.

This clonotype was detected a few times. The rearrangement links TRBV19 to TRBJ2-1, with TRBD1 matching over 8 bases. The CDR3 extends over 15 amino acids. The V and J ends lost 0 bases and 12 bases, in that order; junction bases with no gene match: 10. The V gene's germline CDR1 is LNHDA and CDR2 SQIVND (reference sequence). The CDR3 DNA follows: TGTGCCAGTAGTATAGATACCCCCGACAGGGGAAGGCAGTTCTTC. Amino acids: CASSIDTPDRGRQFF.

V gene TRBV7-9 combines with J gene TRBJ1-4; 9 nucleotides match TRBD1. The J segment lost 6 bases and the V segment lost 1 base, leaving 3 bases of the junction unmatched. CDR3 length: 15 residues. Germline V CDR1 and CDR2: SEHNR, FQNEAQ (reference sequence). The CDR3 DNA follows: TGTGCCAGCAGCTTAGGGGACAGGGATTATGAAAAACTGTTTTTT. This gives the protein CASSLGDRDYEKLFF.

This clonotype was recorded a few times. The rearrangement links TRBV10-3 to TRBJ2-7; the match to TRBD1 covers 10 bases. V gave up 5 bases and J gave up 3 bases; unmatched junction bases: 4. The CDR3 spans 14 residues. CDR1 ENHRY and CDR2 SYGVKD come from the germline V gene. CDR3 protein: CAISFGTGVYEQYF. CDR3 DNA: TGTGCCATCAGTTTCGGGACAGGGGTCTACGAGCAGTACTTC.

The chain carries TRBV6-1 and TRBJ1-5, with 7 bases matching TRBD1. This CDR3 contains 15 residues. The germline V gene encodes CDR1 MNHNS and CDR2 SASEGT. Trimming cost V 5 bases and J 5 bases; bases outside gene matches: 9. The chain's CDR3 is CASSRDRESHQPQHF. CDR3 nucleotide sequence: TGTGCCAGCAGTCGAGACAGGGAAAGCCATCAGCCCCAGCATTTT.

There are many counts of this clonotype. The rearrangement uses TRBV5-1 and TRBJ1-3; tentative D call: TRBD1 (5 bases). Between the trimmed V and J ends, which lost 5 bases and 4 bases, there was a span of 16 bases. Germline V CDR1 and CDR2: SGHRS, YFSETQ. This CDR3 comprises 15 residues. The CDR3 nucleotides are TGCGCCAGCAGACCGAACGGGGCGTCAGGAAACACCATATATTTT. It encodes CASRPNGASGNTIYF.

CDR3: CASSSGLYRSTDTQYF. CDR3 sequence (DNA): TGTGCCAGCAGCTCCGGCCTTTATAGAAGCACAGATACGCAGTATTTT. The V call is TRBV5-5, the J call TRBJ2-3; D remains unclear. This CDR3 contains 16 residues. V lost 3 bases, J lost 0 bases, and 14 bases lay in between. Germline CDR1 reads SGHKS; CDR2 reads YYEKEE (reference sequence).

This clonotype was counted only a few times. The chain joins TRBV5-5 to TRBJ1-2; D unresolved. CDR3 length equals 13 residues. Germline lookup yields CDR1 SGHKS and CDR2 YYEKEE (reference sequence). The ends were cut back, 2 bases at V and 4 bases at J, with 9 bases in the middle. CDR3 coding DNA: TGTGCCAGCAGCTTAACGGCACCCTATGGCTACACCTTC. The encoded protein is CASSLTAPYGYTF.

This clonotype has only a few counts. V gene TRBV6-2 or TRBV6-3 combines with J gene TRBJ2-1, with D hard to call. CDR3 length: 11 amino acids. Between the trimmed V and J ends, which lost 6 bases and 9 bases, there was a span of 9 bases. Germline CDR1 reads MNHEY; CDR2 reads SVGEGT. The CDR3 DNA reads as TGTGCCAGCAGCCAGACATTTGAGCAGTTCTTC. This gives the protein CASSQTFEQFF.

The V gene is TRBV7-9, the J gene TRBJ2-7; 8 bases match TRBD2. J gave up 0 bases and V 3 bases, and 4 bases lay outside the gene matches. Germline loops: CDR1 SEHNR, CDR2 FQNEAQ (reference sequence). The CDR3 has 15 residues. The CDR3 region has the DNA TGTGCCAGCAGCTTTCAAGCGGGGGTCTCCTACGAGCAGTACTTC. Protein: CASSFQAGVSYEQYF. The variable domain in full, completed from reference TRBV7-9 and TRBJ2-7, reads DTGVSQNPRHKITKRGQNVTFRCDPISEHNRLYWYRQTLGQGPEFLTYFQNEAQLEKSRLLSDRFSAERPKGSFSTLEIQRTEQGDSAMYLCASSFQAGVSYEQYFGPGTRLTVT.

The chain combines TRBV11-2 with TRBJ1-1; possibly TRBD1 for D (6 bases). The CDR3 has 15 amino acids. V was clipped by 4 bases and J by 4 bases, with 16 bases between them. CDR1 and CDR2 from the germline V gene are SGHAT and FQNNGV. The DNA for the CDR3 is TGTGCCAGCAGCTATTACAGGGTGCCGGGCACTGAAGCTTTCTTT. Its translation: CASSYYRVPGTEAFF. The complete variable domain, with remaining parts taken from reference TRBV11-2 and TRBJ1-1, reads EAGVAQSPRYKIIEKRQSVAFWCNPISGHATLYWYQQILGQGPKLLIQFQNNGVVDDSQLPKDRFSAERLKGVDSTLKIQPAKLEDSAVYLCASSYYRVPGTEAFFGQGTRLTVV.

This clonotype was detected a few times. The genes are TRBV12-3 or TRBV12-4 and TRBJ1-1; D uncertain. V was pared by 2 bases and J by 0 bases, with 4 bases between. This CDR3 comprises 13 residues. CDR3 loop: CASSLPMNTEAFF. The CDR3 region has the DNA TGTGCCAGCAGTTTACCGATGAACACTGAAGCTTTCTTT.

The CDR3 protein is CATSDFLAEEKETQYF. CDR3 coding DNA: TGTGCCACCAGTGATTTTCTAGCGGAGGAAAAAGAGACCCAGTACTTC. The V gene is TRBV24-1, the J gene TRBJ2-5; the match to TRBD2 covers 7 bases. Trimming cost V 1 base and J 3 bases; bases outside gene matches: 7. The CDR3 extends over 16 amino acids. Germline values: CDR1 KGHDR, CDR2 SFDVKD.